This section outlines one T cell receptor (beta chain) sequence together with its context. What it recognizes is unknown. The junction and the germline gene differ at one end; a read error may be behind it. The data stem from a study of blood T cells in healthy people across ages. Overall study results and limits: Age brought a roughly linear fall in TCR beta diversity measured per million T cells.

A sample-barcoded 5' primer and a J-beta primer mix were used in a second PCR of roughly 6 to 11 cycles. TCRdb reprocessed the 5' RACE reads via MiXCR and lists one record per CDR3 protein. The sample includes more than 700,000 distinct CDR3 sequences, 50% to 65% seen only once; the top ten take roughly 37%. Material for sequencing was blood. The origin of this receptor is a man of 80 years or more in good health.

The CDR3 protein is CASSLSGNSDEQYF. DNA for the CDR3: TGTGCCAGCAGTTTATCAGGGAACTCCGACGAGCAGTACTTC. The chain is built from TRBV27 and TRBJ2-7; no definite D call. Looked up from germline, CDR1 is MNHEY and CDR2 is SMNVEV (reference sequence). This CDR3 has 14 residues.